This TCR beta chain derives from a study of vaccination and CD4 T cells after COVID-19. The wider study: Nasal swab PCR had shown SARS-CoV-2 positivity in the convalescent patients (roughly nine mild cases, one severe case). Convalescent donors totaled six males and four females, including two who were Hispanic. The stimulus for the cells was overlapping spike peptides derived from SARS-CoV-2, HCoV-NL63, HCoV-OC43 and HCoV-229E.

This CDR3 is 14 amino acids long. Trimming removed 0 bases from V and 2 bases from J, with 7 bases in between. Germline V lookup: CDR1 MNHEY, CDR2 SVGAGI. Treatment in this sample: approximately 10-day PBMC culture with coronavirus spike peptide pools or control peptides (ViraFEST assay). This clonotype was found a few times. Its antigen is unknown. Sequenced with the Oncomine TCR Beta short-read assay was DNA taken from cultured CD4+ T cells. Genomic DNA was extracted from cultured CD4+ T cells. In TCRdb, the PCR reads were re-called with MiXCR into one record per CDR3 protein. The sample records some 19,000 distinct CDR3 sequences, 43% being singletons.

The gene calls are TRBV6-5 and TRBJ1-1, with D unresolved. The source is a human donor who had recovered from COVID-19. The specimen was CD4+ T cells from blood, cultured in vitro. This chain's CDR3 is CASSYSRGNTEAFF. The CDR3 nucleotides are TGTGCCAGCAGTTACTCGCGGGGTAACACTGAAGCTTTCTTT.